This T cell receptor (beta chain) was retrieved from a study of T cell responses to AZD1222 COVID-19 vaccine. Turning to this clone: Antigen: not known.

The data were produced by immunoSEQ multiplex PCR, yet TCRdb's version contains in-frame clones alone and is incomplete. The table records roughly 150,000 clones, around nine tenths of them present only once. General observations from the study: Compared with day 0, the breadth and depth of the Spike-specific TCR repertoire rose significantly after two doses of AZD1222. Repertoire samples came only from after the peak T cell response.

Between the trimmed V and J ends, which lost 4 bases and 0 bases, there was a span of 10 bases. The CDR3 loop spans 14 amino acids. Germline CDR1 and CDR2: SGHRS and YFSETQ. The source was peripheral blood, collected on day 0 of AZD1222 vaccination. The gene calls are TRBV5-1 and TRBJ1-1, with D tentatively TRBD1 (5 bases). The sequence was collected from an adult in good health. The CDR3 here is CASSPQGLNTEAFF. In nucleotides, the CDR3 is TGCGCCAGCAGCCCGCAGGGACTGAACACTGAAGCTTTCTTT.